The 19 T cell receptor beta chains given below trace back to one sample, sequenced in a study of vaccination effects on CD4 cells after COVID-19. TCRdb's table, derived via immunoSEQ multiplex PCR, lists solely in-frame clones and lacks some. The table records around 11,000 clones, 74% of them present only once. Antigen-specific CD4+ T cells were first expanded with viral peptide pools by the ViraFEST assay and only then sequenced. Researchers isolated CD4+ T cells once roughly ten days of culture had elapsed. Their specific antigens are unknown. This sample comprised CD4+ T cells from PBMCs cultured with HCoV-229E spike peptides, obtained before COVID-19 vaccination. These receptors came from a human donor who received a COVID-19 vaccine.

V usage is TRBV27 and J usage is TRBJ1-4; 9 positions match TRBD1. The junction had 13 bases not matched to a gene; V was cut back by 6 bases and J by 8 bases. The germline gives CDR1 MNHEY, CDR2 SMNVEV (reference sequence). CDR3 size: 16 residues. Written as DNA, the CDR3 is TGTGCCAGCAGACCGATCAACAGGGGGCGCGAAGAAAAACTGTTTTTT. Its translation is CASRPINRGREEKLFF.

The chain carries TRBV2 and TRBJ2-3; D gene ambiguous. V gave up 1 base and J gave up 4 bases, with 3 bases separating them. CDR1 is SNHLY, CDR2 FYNNEI, per germline. The CDR3 has 12 residues. CDR3 sequence: CASSEGADTQYF. The CDR3 nucleotides read TGTGCCAGCAGTGAAGGGGCAGATACGCAGTATTTT.

The rearrangement uses TRBV4-2 and TRBJ1-5; D call uncertain. Trimming cost V 0 bases and J 6 bases, with 12 bases left between them. CDR1 is LGHNA and CDR2 is YNFKEQ in the germline V gene. The CDR3 loop spans 15 amino acids. CDR3 sequence (DNA): TGTGCCAGCAGCCAAGATGAGGGAGGGAGTCAGCCCCAGCATTTT. Translation gives CASSQDEGGSQPQHF.

V is TRBV18 and J is TRBJ1-1; D remains ambiguous. In germline, CDR1 is KGHSH, CDR2 LQKENI. V lost 4 bases, J lost 1 base, and 7 bases lay in between. There are 13 residues in the CDR3. The chain's CDR3 is CASSRNRNTEAFF. The CDR3, as DNA: TGTGCCAGCTCACGGAACAGGAACACTGAAGCTTTCTTT.

The chain couples TRBV18 to TRBJ1-5; 9 bases fit TRBD1. From germline, CDR1 is KGHSH and CDR2 LQKENI. The V gene end was trimmed by 2 bases and the J gene end by 3 bases; junction bases not matched to a gene: 5. This CDR3 spans 16 amino acids. This CDR3 is CASSPRTGAANQPQHF. The DNA of the CDR3 is TGTGCCAGCTCACCAAGGACAGGGGCAGCCAATCAGCCCCAGCATTTT.

V is TRBV9 and J is TRBJ2-7; D ambiguous. The CDR3 sequence is 15 residues long. The germline V gene has CDR1 SGDLS and CDR2 YYNGEE. V was shortened by 0 bases and J by 2 bases, with 12 bases between the two germline ends. In nucleotides, the CDR3 is TGTGCCAGCAGCGTAGACCCAGTGACAACCTACGAGCAGTACTTC. Protein sequence: CASSVDPVTTYEQYF. Supplemented by reference TRBV9 and TRBJ2-7, the full variable domain reads DSGVTQTPKHLITATGQRVTLRCSPRSGDLSVYWYQQSLDQGLQFLIQYYNGEERAKGNILERFSAQQFPDLHSELNLSSLELGDSALYFCASSVDPVTTYEQYFGPGTRLTVT.

The gene calls are TRBV18 and TRBJ1-5, with D maybe TRBD1 (6 bases). V lost 5 bases, J lost 2 bases, and 16 bases lay in between. Per the germline V gene, CDR1 is KGHSH and CDR2 is LQKENI. The CDR3 loop spans 16 amino acids. Written as DNA, the CDR3 is TGTGCCAGCTCATCCACTCACAGGGCAGGCAATCAGCCCCAGCATTTT. This codes for CASSSTHRAGNQPQHF.

The CDR3: CASSIIRGQEQYF. For the CDR3, the DNA is TGTGCCAGCAGTATCATCAGGGGGCAGGAGCAGTACTTC. The rearrangement links TRBV12-3 or TRBV12-4 to TRBJ2-7; TRBD1 matches 8 bases. V was pared by 5 bases and J by 7 bases, with 7 bases of the junction left unmatched. The CDR3 sequence is 13 residues long.

DNA of the CDR3: TGTGCCAGCAGTGAAGCGCGGGGGGGAGGCAGGAACACCGGGGAGCTGTTTTTT. Its protein product is CASSEARGGGRNTGELFF. The gene calls are TRBV6-1 and TRBJ2-2; 9 bases fit TRBD2. V lost 0 bases and J lost 1; bases outside the gene matches: 6. Germline V CDR1 and CDR2: MNHNS, SASEGT. The CDR3 loop spans 18 amino acids.

The rearrangement links TRBV6-2 or TRBV6-3 to TRBJ1-1, with TRBD1 matching 9 bases. The CDR3 is 15 residues long. V shed 6 bases, J shed 5 bases, and the junction held 10 bases outside the gene matches. Germline values: CDR1 MNHEY, CDR2 SVGEGT. CDR3 sequence: CASSSSTGGRTEAFF. The CDR3 coding sequence is TGTGCCAGCAGCTCCTCGACAGGGGGTAGAACTGAAGCTTTCTTT.

This clone was detected only once. The V call is TRBV2, the J call TRBJ1-2; 7 bases line up with TRBD1. V gave up 3 bases and J gave up 0 bases; unmatched junction bases: 4. The CDR3 consists of 15 residues. In germline, CDR1 is SNHLY, CDR2 FYNNEI. CDR3 DNA: TGTGCCAGCAGTGACCCGGGACAGCCTAACTATGGCTACACCTTC. It encodes CASSDPGQPNYGYTF.

The sample holds a few counts of this clone. The genes are TRBV14 and TRBJ1-1, with D perhaps matching TRBD1 (6 bases). CDR1 is SGHDN, CDR2 FVKESK, per germline. The CDR3 covers 13 residues. V lost 5 bases, J lost 4 bases, and 11 bases lay in between. CDR3 in amino acids: CASSIRGGTEAFF. The CDR3 DNA sequence: TGTGCCAGCAGCATTCGAGGGGGCACTGAAGCTTTCTTT. Looking up the rest from reference TRBV14 and TRBJ1-1 gives the full variable domain: EAGVTQFPSHSVIEKGQTVTLRCDPISGHDNLYWYRRVMGKEIKFLLHFVKESKQDESGMPNNRFLAERTGGTYSTLKVQPAELEDSGVYFCASSIRGGTEAFFGQGTRLTVV.

The gene calls are TRBV6-6 and TRBJ1-4, with TRBD1 matching 9 bases. Germline assignment: CDR1 MNHNY and CDR2 SVGAGI (reference sequence). Trimming removed 5 bases from V and 3 bases from J; junction bases left unmatched: 10. The CDR3 covers 17 residues. The CDR3 nucleotides are TGTGCCAGCAGTCAACAGGGGGCGCGACGCCCTAATGAAAAACTGTTTTTT. Translated, it gives CASSQQGARRPNEKLFF.

In its sample, this clone was seen a few times. The chain couples TRBV4-1 to TRBJ2-5, with a tentative D call TRBD2 (5 bases). V lost 5 bases and J 5 bases, leaving 18 bases between the germline ends. The CDR3 covers 15 residues. Looked up from germline, CDR1 is MGHRA and CDR2 is YSYEKL. The CDR3 bases are TGCGCCAGCAGCAAGGAAGGGAGTAGGGTGGAGACCCAGTACTTC. It yields the protein CASSKEGSRVETQYF.

This chain uses TRBV6-5 with TRBJ2-5, with a tentative D call TRBD2 (6 bases). V shed 6 bases and J shed 3 bases, with 14 bases lying between them. Germline CDR1 reads MNHEY; CDR2 reads SVGAGI. The CDR3 runs to 14 residues. The CDR3 region has the DNA TGTGCCAGCAGACCGGGACTTCTGGAAGAGACCCAGTACTTC. It is translated as CASRPGLLEETQYF.

The rearrangement joins TRBV20-1 to TRBJ1-1; D is undetermined. CDR1 is DFQATT and CDR2 is SNEGSKA in the germline V gene (reference sequence). The CDR3 contains 11 residues. V was trimmed by 0 bases and J by 6 bases, leaving 5 bases between them. CDR3 coding DNA: TGCAGTGCTAGAGATTATCCTGAAGCTTTCTTT. Its translation: CSARDYPEAFF.

Note on this clone: A read error may produce the germline difference seen at one junction end. The rearrangement joins TRBV12-5 to TRBJ1-2; 9 bases match TRBD1. CDR1 is LGHNT and CDR2 is FRNRAP in the germline V gene. CDR3 length equals 13 residues. CDR3 nucleotide sequence: TGTGCTAGTGGCTTGGGACAGGGCTATGGCTACACCTTC. This encodes CASGLGQGYGYTF.

The chain has TRBV4-2 and TRBJ2-7; D possibly matches TRBD1 or TRBD2 (5 bases each). This CDR3 is 15 amino acids long. The germline CDR1 and CDR2 sequences are LGHNA and YNFKEQ. Trimming removed 1 base from V and 3 bases from J, with 13 bases in between. The CDR3 is CASSQAGTADYEQYF. In DNA form, the CDR3 reads TGTGCCAGCAGCCAAGCCGGGACGGCGGACTACGAGCAGTACTTC.

This clone was seen a single time. This sequence joins TRBV19 and TRBJ1-1, with D possibly being TRBD1 (6 bases). With 3 bases removed from V and 1 base from J, the gap between germline ends came to 6 bases. The CDR3 is made up of 13 amino acids. Germline values: CDR1 LNHDA, CDR2 SQIVND (reference sequence). This CDR3 is CASSIRGNTEAFF. The CDR3 region has the DNA TGTGCCAGTAGTATCAGGGGGAACACTGAAGCTTTCTTT.